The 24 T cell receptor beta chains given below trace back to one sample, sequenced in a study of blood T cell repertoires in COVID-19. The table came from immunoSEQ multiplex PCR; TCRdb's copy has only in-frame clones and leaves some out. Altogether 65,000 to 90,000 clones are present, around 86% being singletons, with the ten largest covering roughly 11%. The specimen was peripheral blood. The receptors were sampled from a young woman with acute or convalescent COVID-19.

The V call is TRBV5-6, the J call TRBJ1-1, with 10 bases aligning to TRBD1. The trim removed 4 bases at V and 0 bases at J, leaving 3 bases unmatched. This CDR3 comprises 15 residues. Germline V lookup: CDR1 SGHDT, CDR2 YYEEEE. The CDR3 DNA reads TGTGCCAGCAGCCTGGGGACAGGGGTGAACACTGAAGCTTTCTTT. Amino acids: CASSLGTGVNTEAFF.

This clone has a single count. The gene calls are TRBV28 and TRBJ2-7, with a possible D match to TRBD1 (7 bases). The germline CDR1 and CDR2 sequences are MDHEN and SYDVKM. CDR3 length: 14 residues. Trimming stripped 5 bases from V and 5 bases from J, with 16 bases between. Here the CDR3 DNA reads TGTGCCAGCAGTCCCCGACAGGGACTCCACGAGCAGTACTTC. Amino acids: CASSPRQGLHEQYF.

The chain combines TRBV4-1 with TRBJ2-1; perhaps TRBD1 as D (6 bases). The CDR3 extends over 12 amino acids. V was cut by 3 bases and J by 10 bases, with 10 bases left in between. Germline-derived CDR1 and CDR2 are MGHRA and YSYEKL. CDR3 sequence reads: CASSQETGEQFF. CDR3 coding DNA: TGCGCCAGCAGCCAGGAGACAGGCGAGCAGTTCTTC.

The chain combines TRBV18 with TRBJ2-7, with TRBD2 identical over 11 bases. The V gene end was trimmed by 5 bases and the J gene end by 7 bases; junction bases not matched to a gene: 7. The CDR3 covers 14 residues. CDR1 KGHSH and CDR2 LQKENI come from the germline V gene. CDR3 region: CASSEQGTSGEQYF. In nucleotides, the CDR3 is TGTGCCAGCTCAGAACAGGGGACTAGCGGAGAGCAGTACTTC.

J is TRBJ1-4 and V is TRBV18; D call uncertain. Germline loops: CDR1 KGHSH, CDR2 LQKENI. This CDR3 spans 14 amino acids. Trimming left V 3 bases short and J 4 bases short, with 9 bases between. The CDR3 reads CASSPSGINEKLFF. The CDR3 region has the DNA TGTGCCAGCTCACCCAGCGGAATTAATGAAAAACTGTTTTTT.

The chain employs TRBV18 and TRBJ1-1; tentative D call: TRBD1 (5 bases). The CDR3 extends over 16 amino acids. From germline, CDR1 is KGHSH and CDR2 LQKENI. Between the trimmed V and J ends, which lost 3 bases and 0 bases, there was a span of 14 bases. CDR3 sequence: CASSPVQGSMNTEAFF. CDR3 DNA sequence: TGTGCCAGCTCACCCGTTCAGGGTTCCATGAACACTGAAGCTTTCTTT.

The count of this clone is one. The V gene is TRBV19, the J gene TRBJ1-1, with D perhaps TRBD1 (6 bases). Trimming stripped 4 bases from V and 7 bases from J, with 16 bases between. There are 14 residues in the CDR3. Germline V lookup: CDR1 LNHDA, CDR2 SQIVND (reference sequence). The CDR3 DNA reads TGTGCCAGTAGTACCCAACACAGGGTTGGTGAAGCTTTCTTT. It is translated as CASSTQHRVGEAFF.

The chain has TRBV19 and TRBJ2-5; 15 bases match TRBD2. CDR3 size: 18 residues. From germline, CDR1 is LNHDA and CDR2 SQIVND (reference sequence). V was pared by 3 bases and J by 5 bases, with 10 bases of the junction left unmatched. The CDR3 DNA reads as TGTGCCAGTAGTATCGTAAAGGGACTAGCGGGGGGATGGGAGACCCAGTACTTC. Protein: CASSIVKGLAGGWETQYF.

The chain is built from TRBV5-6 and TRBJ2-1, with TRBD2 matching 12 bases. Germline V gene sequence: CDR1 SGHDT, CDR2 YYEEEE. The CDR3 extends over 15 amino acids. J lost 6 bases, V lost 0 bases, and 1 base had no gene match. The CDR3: CASSLGLAGANEQFF. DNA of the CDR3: TGTGCCAGCAGCTTGGGACTAGCGGGGGCCAATGAGCAGTTCTTC. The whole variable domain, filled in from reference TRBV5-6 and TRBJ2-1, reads DAGVTQSPTHLIKTRGQQVTLRCSPKSGHDTVSWYQQALGQGPQFIFQYYEEEERQRGNFPDRFSGHQFPNYSSELNVNALLLGDSALYLCASSLGLAGANEQFFGPGTRLTVL.

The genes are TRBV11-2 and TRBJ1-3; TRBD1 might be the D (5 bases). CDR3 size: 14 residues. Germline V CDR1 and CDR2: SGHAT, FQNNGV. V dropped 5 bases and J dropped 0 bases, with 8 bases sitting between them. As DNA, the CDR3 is TGTGCCAGCAGCGACAGCCTCTCTGGAAACACCATATATTTT. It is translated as CASSDSLSGNTIYF.

CDR3 amino acids: CASSERSGPGNEQFF. The CDR3 nucleotides are TGTGCCAGCAGTGAAAGGTCAGGTCCCGGCAATGAGCAGTTCTTC. This chain links TRBV6-1 with TRBJ2-1, with unresolved D. Germline V CDR1 and CDR2: MNHNS, SASEGT. Trimming shortened V by 2 bases and J by 6 bases, and 14 bases separated the two germline ends. This CDR3 has 15 amino acids.

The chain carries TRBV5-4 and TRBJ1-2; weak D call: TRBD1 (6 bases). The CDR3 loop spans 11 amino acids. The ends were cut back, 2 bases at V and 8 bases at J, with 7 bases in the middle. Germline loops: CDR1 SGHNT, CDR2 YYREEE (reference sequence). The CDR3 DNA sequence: TGTGCCAGCAGCTTTGGACAGGGCTACACCTTC. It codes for CASSFGQGYTF.

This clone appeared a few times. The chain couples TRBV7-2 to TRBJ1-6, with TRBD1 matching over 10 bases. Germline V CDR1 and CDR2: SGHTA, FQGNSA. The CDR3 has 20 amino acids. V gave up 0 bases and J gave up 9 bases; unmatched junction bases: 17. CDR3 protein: CASSLARHSAPGQGSSPLHF. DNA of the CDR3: TGTGCCAGCAGCTTAGCGCGGCATAGTGCCCCGGGACAGGGGAGTTCACCCCTCCACTTT.

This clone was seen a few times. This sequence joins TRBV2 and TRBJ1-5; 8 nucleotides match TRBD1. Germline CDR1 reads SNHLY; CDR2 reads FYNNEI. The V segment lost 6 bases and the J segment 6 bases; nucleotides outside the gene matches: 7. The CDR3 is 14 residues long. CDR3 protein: CASSGQGRGQPQHF. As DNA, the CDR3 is TGTGCCAGCAGCGGACAGGGTAGGGGTCAGCCCCAGCATTTT. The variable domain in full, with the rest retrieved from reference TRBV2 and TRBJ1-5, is EPEVTQTPSHQVTQMGQEVILRCVPISNHLYFYWYRQILGQKVEFLVSFYNNEISEKSEIFDDQFSVERPDGSNFTLKIRSTKLEDSAMYFCASSGQGRGQPQHFGDGTRLSIL.

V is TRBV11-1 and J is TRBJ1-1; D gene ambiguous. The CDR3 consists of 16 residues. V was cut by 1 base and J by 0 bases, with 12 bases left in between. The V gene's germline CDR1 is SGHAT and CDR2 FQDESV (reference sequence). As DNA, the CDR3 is TGTGCCAGCAGCTTAGGAGGGCGCGGAGTGAACACTGAAGCTTTCTTT. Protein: CASSLGGRGVNTEAFF.

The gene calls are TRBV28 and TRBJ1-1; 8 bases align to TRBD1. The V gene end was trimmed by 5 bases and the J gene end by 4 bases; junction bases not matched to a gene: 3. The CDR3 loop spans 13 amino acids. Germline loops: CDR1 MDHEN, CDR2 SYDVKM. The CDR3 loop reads CASSPTGGTEAFF. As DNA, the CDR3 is TGTGCCAGCAGTCCCACAGGGGGCACTGAAGCTTTCTTT.

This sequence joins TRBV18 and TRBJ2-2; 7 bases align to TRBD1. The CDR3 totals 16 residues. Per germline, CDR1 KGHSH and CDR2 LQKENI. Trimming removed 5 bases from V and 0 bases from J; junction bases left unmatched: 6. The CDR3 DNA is TGTGCCAGCTCATCCTCAGGGGGATCGAACACCGGGGAGCTGTTTTTT. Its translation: CASSSSGGSNTGELFF.

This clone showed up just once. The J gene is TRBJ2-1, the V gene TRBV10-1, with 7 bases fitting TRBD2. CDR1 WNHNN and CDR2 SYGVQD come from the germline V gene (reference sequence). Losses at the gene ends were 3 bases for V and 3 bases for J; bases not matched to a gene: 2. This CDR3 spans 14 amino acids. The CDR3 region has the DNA TGCGCCAGCAGTGATGGGGGGGTCTACAATGAGCAGTTCTTC. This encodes CASSDGGVYNEQFF.

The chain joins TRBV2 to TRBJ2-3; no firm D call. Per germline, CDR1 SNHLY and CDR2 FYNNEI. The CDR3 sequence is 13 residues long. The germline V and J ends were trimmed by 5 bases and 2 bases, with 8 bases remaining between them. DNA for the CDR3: TGTGCCAGCAGTTCCCGACTCACAGATACGCAGTATTTT. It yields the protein CASSSRLTDTQYF.

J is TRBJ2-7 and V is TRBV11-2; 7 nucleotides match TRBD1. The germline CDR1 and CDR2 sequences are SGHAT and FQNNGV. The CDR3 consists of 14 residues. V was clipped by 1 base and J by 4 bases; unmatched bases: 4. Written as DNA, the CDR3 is TGTGCCAGCAGCTTAGGACAGGGCGCATACGAGCAGTACTTC. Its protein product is CASSLGQGAYEQYF.

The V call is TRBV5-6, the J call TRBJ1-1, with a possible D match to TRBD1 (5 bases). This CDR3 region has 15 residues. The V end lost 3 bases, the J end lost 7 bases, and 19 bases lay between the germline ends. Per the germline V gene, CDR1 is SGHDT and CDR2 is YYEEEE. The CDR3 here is CASSSQGLPGGEAFF. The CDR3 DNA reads TGTGCCAGCAGCTCTCAGGGCCTCCCCGGGGGTGAAGCTTTCTTT.

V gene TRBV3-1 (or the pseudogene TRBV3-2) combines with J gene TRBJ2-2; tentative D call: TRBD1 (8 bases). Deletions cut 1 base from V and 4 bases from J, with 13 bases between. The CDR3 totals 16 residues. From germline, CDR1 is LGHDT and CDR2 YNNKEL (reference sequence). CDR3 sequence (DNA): TGTGCCAGCAGCCAAGTCTACAGGGGGGGCACCGGGGAGCTGTTTTTT. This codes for CASSQVYRGGTGELFF.

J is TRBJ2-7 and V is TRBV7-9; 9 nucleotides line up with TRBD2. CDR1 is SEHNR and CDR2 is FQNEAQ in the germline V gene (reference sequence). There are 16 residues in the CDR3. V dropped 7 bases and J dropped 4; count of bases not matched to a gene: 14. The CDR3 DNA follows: TGTGCCAGCACCAAAAAGGTGGCGGGAGGGCGATACGAGCAGTACTTC. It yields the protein CASTKKVAGGRYEQYF.

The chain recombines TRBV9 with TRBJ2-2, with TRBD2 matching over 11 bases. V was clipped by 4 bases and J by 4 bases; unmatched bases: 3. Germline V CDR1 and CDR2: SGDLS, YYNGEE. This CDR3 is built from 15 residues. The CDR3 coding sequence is TGTGCCAGCAGCTCTACTAGCGGGGGCACCGGGGAGCTGTTTTTT. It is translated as CASSSTSGGTGELFF. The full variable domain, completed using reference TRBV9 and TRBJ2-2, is DSGVTQTPKHLITATGQRVTLRCSPRSGDLSVYWYQQSLDQGLQFLIQYYNGEERAKGNILERFSAQQFPDLHSELNLSSLELGDSALYFCASSSTSGGTGELFFGEGSRLTVL.